This paragraph covers one T cell receptor (beta chain) sequence. Its specificity is unknown. The record originates from a study of blood T cells in healthy people across ages. Study information: Using template switching, researchers captured about one barcoded beta molecule for each two T cells.

The people who gave samples were healthy Caucasians from Russia, aged roughly 6 to 100. Extraction yielded at least 5 micrograms of total RNA per sample. The second PCR ran about 6 to 11 cycles with a sample-barcoded 5' primer and J-beta primers. TCRdb fed the 5' RACE reads into MiXCR, producing one record per CDR3 protein. The sample lists some 1.5 million distinct CDR3 sequences; over 25% were seen once. Regarding the study as a whole: TCR beta diversity per million T cells fell roughly linearly with age.

Looked up from germline, CDR1 is SGHTA and CDR2 is FQGNSA. V lost 7 bases and J lost 7, with 20 bases in between. The CDR3 runs 14 residues. This clonotype was obtained from a woman aged 25 to 39 in good health. The V gene is TRBV7-2, the J gene TRBJ2-7; D gene uncertain. The sample consisted of blood. CDR3 in DNA: TGTGCCAGCATCTCGAGTGCCTTAAACAATGAGCAGTACTTC. It translates to CASISSALNNEQYF.